This T cell receptor beta chain was found in a study of blood T cell repertoires in COVID-19. Overall study: Italy, Spain and the United States were the sources of the convalescent and acute COVID-19 samples. T cells, B-cell-depleted T cells, or PBMCs supplied cDNA or gDNA.

As handled by the study authors: Estimation of nucleated cell counts relied on the amplification of reference gene primers. Profiling relied on immunoSEQ multiplex PCR, and the TCRdb table lists in-frame clones only, not all of them. Clone size and V and J calls were adopted from that table, with D and trimming inferred from the DNA. The table records more than 200,000 clones, 85% to 90% of them present only once. Seattle participants joined during active infection and were tracked over time. Trimming cost V 3 bases and J 4 bases; bases outside gene matches: 9. Germline lookup yields CDR1 MDHEN and CDR2 SYDVKM. CDR3 length: 16 amino acids.

Sequencing was carried out using peripheral blood. V usage is TRBV28 and J usage is TRBJ1-5; 7 nucleotides align to TRBD1. This TCR was sampled from a woman in her sixties with COVID-19, enrolled during active disease. CDR3 in DNA: TGTGCCAGCAGTTTCACCCCGACAGGGTATAATCAGCCCCAGCATTTT. Translation: CASSFTPTGYNQPQHF.